This entry describes one TCR beta chain. Clones were read by immunoSEQ multiplex PCR, and TCRdb kept only the in-frame ones, dropping some. The data contain around 530 clones, roughly 88% of them seen just once; the ten biggest clones take up around 7.7%. This entry is derived from a study of brain metastases from non-small cell lung cancer. This CDR3 has 12 amino acids. The V end lost 5 bases, the J end lost 7 bases, and 6 bases lay between the germline ends. Germline V lookup: CDR1 MNHNY, CDR2 SVGAGI (reference sequence). This clonotype was obtained from a donor at least 40 years old with non-small cell lung cancer. The chain uses TRBV6-6 and TRBJ1-6; D is perhaps TRBD1 (5 bases). Specimen: tumor-adjacent normal tissue. CDR3 amino acids: CASSRQNSPLHF. The CDR3 DNA reads as TGTGCCAGCAGTCGACAGAATTCACCCCTCCACTTT.